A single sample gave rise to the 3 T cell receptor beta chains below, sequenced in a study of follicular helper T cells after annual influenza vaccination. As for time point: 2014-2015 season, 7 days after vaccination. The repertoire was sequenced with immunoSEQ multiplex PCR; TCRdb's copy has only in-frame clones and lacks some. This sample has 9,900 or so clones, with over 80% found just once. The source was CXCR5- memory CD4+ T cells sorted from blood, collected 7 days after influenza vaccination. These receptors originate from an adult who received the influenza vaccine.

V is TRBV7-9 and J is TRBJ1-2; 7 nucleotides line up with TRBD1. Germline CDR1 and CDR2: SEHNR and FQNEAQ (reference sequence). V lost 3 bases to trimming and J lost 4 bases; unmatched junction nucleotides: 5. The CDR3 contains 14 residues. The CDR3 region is CASSFTGEGYGYTF. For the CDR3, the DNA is TGTGCCAGCAGCTTTACAGGGGAGGGCTATGGCTACACCTTC.

DNA for the CDR3: TGTGCCAGCAGTGAACCCCGGACCCTGGGCTACTACGAGCAGTACTTC. It codes for CASSEPRTLGYYEQYF. The chain uses TRBV6-1 and TRBJ2-7; D remains unclear. CDR3 length: 16 residues. V lost 2 bases and J lost 3, with 17 bases in between. CDR1 MNHNS and CDR2 SASEGT come from the germline V gene.

CDR3 bases: TGTGCCACCAGGCGGACAGGGAACCAAATCTATGGCTACACCTTC. Protein sequence: CATRRTGNQIYGYTF. J is TRBJ1-2 and V is TRBV15; TRBD1 agrees at 8 bases. The CDR3 has 15 residues. Germline V CDR1 and CDR2: LNHNV, YYDKDF (reference sequence). V lost 6 bases to trimming and J lost 4 bases; unmatched junction nucleotides: 10. The full variable domain, completed using reference TRBV15 and TRBJ1-2, is DAMVIQNPRYQVTQFGKPVTLSCSQTLNHNVMYWYQQKSSQAPKLLFHYYDKDFNNEADTPDNFQSRRPNTSFCFLDIRSPGLGDTAMYLCATRRTGNQIYGYTFGSGTRLTVV.